The clone carrying this T cell receptor beta chain appeared many times. Its matching antigen is unknown. The data derive from a study of identical twins. Study-level findings and limits: Researchers reported weaker excess twin sharing in beta out-of-frame sequences.

TCRdb fed the 5' RACE reads into MiXCR, producing one record per CDR3 protein. The data hold 1.5 million to 2 million distinct CDR3 sequences, with about 32% observed a single time. CDR1 and CDR2 from the germline V gene are DFQATT and SNEGSKA (reference sequence). This CDR3 has 12 residues. V was clipped by 4 bases and J by 0 bases, with 7 bases between them. The specimen was cord blood. The genes are TRBV20-1 and TRBJ2-7; D gene unclear. The clonotype originates from a newborn girl in good health. CDR3 protein: CSAIGYSYEQYF. In DNA, the CDR3 is TGCAGTGCTATCGGGTACTCCTACGAGCAGTACTTC.